This is a list of T cell receptor beta chains from one sample in a study of T cells in Graves' hyperthyroidism and ophthalmopathy. In TCRdb, the multiplex PCR reads were re-called with MiXCR into one record per CDR3 protein. The sample lists some 500,000 distinct CDR3 sequences, around an eighth occurring once. The material sequenced was blood. The receptor source for this set is a woman younger than 35 with Graves' hyperthyroidism. Each CDR3 is given without its conserved first and last residue.

CDR3 protein: ASSLRWGSFDADTQY; J gene: TRBJ2-3; CDR3 length: 15; V gene: TRBV5-1
CDR3 protein: ASSSHPLGFNTEAF; J gene: TRBJ1-1; CDR3 length: 14; V gene: TRBV12-3/TRBV12-4
CDR3 protein: ASSIGQDSYEQY; J gene: TRBJ2-7; CDR3 length: 12; V gene: TRBV19
CDR3 protein: ASSYTLTGQDGYT; J gene: TRBJ1-2; CDR3 length: 13; V gene: TRBV6-2/TRBV6-3
CDR3 protein: ASGGGGNQPRH; J gene: TRBJ1-5; CDR3 length: 11; V gene: TRBV2
CDR3 protein: ASSYSAETATLYGYT; J gene: TRBJ1-2; CDR3 length: 15; V gene: TRBV6-2/TRBV6-3
CDR3 protein: ASSIDLTSGTDTQY; J gene: TRBJ2-3; CDR3 length: 14; V gene: TRBV19
CDR3 protein: ASSSRVASGSNTGELF; J gene: TRBJ2-2; CDR3 length: 16; V gene: TRBV12-3/TRBV12-4
CDR3 protein: SGREGLNGYT; J gene: TRBJ1-2; CDR3 length: 10; V gene: TRBV29-1
CDR3 protein: ATTRDRGNQPQH; J gene: TRBJ1-5; CDR3 length: 12; V gene: TRBV28
CDR3 protein: ATSEGMGNTDTQY; J gene: TRBJ2-3; CDR3 length: 13; V gene: TRBV24-1
CDR3 protein: ASSLTGGTQPQH; J gene: TRBJ1-5; CDR3 length: 12; V gene: TRBV5-1
CDR3 protein: ASSQRPATGMETQY; J gene: TRBJ2-5; CDR3 length: 14; V gene: TRBV7-7
CDR3 protein: AWTYGGYNEQF; J gene: TRBJ2-1; CDR3 length: 11; V gene: TRBV30
CDR3 protein: ASSWPNAELF; J gene: TRBJ2-2; CDR3 length: 10; V gene: TRBV12-3/TRBV12-4
CDR3 protein: ASSSTRGYGYT; J gene: TRBJ1-2; CDR3 length: 11; V gene: TRBV11-3
CDR3 protein: SVAGYSGSGTDTQY; J gene: TRBJ2-3; CDR3 length: 14; V gene: TRBV29-1
CDR3 protein: ASSALTGVKNIQY; J gene: TRBJ2-4; CDR3 length: 13; V gene: TRBV6-1
CDR3 protein: AWSTGGTEAF; J gene: TRBJ1-1; CDR3 length: 10; V gene: TRBV30
CDR3 protein: ASSQRTASNNEQF; J gene: TRBJ2-1; CDR3 length: 13; V gene: TRBV4-1
CDR3 protein: ASSHRQTTSQETQY; J gene: TRBJ2-5; CDR3 length: 14; V gene: TRBV28
CDR3 protein: ASIPGRNSLAPTAQY; J gene: TRBJ2-7; CDR3 length: 15; V gene: TRBV12-3/TRBV12-4
CDR3 protein: ASMGGRRETQY; J gene: TRBJ2-5; CDR3 length: 11; V gene: TRBV12-3/TRBV12-4
CDR3 protein: SATLLQGLEAF; J gene: TRBJ1-1; CDR3 length: 11; V gene: TRBV20-1
CDR3 protein: ASSPLGTGSGNTIY; J gene: TRBJ1-3; CDR3 length: 14; V gene: TRBV3-1
CDR3 protein: SAFWGHNEQF; J gene: TRBJ2-1; CDR3 length: 10; V gene: TRBV20-1
CDR3 protein: ASSLGGREMLNEQF; J gene: TRBJ2-1; CDR3 length: 14; V gene: TRBV7-2
CDR3 protein: AWSGQGYQPQH; J gene: TRBJ1-5; CDR3 length: 11; V gene: TRBV30
CDR3 protein: ASRLGTSGRWQF; J gene: TRBJ2-1; CDR3 length: 12; V gene: TRBV6-2/TRBV6-3
CDR3 protein: SADGDTQY; J gene: TRBJ2-3; CDR3 length: 8; V gene: TRBV29-1
CDR3 protein: AISDGVSTYEQY; J gene: TRBJ2-7; CDR3 length: 12; V gene: TRBV10-3
CDR3 protein: ASSRPGGTNEQF; J gene: TRBJ2-1; CDR3 length: 12; V gene: TRBV7-8
CDR3 protein: ASSLNPLVPGRYEQY; J gene: TRBJ2-7; CDR3 length: 15; V gene: TRBV27
CDR3 protein: ASTSGLFGKNIQY; J gene: TRBJ2-4; CDR3 length: 13; V gene: TRBV28
CDR3 protein: ASSPRGLGTNEQF; J gene: TRBJ2-1; CDR3 length: 13; V gene: TRBV2
CDR3 protein: ASSQGQGPYNEQF; J gene: TRBJ2-1; CDR3 length: 13; V gene: TRBV3-1
CDR3 protein: ASSLQETQETQY; J gene: TRBJ2-5; CDR3 length: 12; V gene: TRBV12-3/TRBV12-4
CDR3 protein: ASSQSGRNIQY; J gene: TRBJ2-4; CDR3 length: 11; V gene: TRBV12-3/TRBV12-4
CDR3 protein: ASTPGPSEVEAF; J gene: TRBJ1-1; CDR3 length: 12; V gene: TRBV5-1
CDR3 protein: ASSFDRYTGELF; J gene: TRBJ2-2; CDR3 length: 12; V gene: TRBV11-2
CDR3 protein: ASRGTGGAGGYT; J gene: TRBJ1-2; CDR3 length: 12; V gene: TRBV7-2
CDR3 protein: ASSPTTPSLSYNEQF; J gene: TRBJ2-1; CDR3 length: 15; V gene: TRBV12-3/TRBV12-4
CDR3 protein: ASSLTAGLTNYGYT; J gene: TRBJ1-2; CDR3 length: 14; V gene: TRBV3-1
CDR3 protein: ASSSTSNFDTQY; J gene: TRBJ2-3; CDR3 length: 12; V gene: TRBV19
CDR3 protein: SVEGGALRYGYT; J gene: TRBJ1-2; CDR3 length: 12; V gene: TRBV29-1